The 11 T cell receptor beta chains reported below all come from one sample, sequenced in a study of cytomegalovirus exposure and HLA in healthy donors. The PCR employed 60 Vbeta primers together with 13 Jbeta primers. Sequencing used immunoSEQ multiplex PCR; TCRdb keeps in-frame clones, though not all of them. The profile shows about 61,000 clones, around 90% of them singletons. The sequencing input was PBMCs. These receptor sequences come from a man aged 30 to 45 in good health and CMV-seropositive.

In its sample, this clone was seen a few times. The chain recombines TRBV7-2 with TRBJ2-7; the D gene is possibly TRBD2 (5 bases). The CDR3 extends over 15 amino acids. V was clipped by 5 bases and J by 3 bases, with 17 bases between them. Germline V gives CDR1 SGHTA, CDR2 FQGNSA. As DNA, the CDR3 is TGTGCCAGCAGCCAGCAGGTTGGAGGTGGCTACGAGCAGTACTTC. Encoded protein: CASSQQVGGGYEQYF.

The sample holds one count of this clone. CDR3 region: CASSPTLAGVGNEQFF. DNA for the CDR3: TGCGCCAGCAGCCCCACACTAGCGGGAGTTGGGAATGAGCAGTTCTTC. The chain joins TRBV5-1 to TRBJ2-1; 11 bases agree with TRBD2. After removal of 4 bases from V and 7 bases from J, the junction contained 10 bases not matched to a gene. The CDR3 consists of 16 residues. Per the germline V gene, CDR1 is SGHRS and CDR2 is YFSETQ.

The gene calls are TRBV7-8 and TRBJ2-5; D not certain. V was shortened by 6 bases and J by 0 bases, with 5 bases between the two germline ends. CDR1 is SGHVS, CDR2 FQNEAQ, per germline. CDR3 length: 12 residues. CDR3 nucleotide sequence: TGTGCCAGCAGAGCCCACCAAGAGACCCAGTACTTC. It is translated as CASRAHQETQYF.

In DNA, the CDR3 is TGTGCCAGCAGCTCCACTAGCGTATACAATGAGCAGTTCTTC. This translates into CASSSTSVYNEQFF. V gene TRBV7-8 combines with J gene TRBJ2-1; TRBD2 matches 7 bases. The CDR3 consists of 14 residues. V shed 4 bases, J shed 4 bases, and the junction held 4 bases outside the gene matches. Germline CDR1 reads SGHVS; CDR2 reads FQNEAQ.

The CDR3 loop is CASSLIAGGPETQYF. In nucleotides, the CDR3 is TGTGCCAGCAGCTTGATAGCGGGAGGGCCCGAGACCCAGTACTTC. The chain joins TRBV7-8 to TRBJ2-5; 11 bases agree with TRBD2. The CDR3 covers 15 residues. Germline V gene sequence: CDR1 SGHVS, CDR2 FQNEAQ. Germline trimming cut 3 bases from V and 5 bases from J; bases unmatched to any gene: 5.

V usage is TRBV28 and J usage is TRBJ2-7; TRBD1 might be the D (6 bases). Germline V CDR1 and CDR2: MDHEN, SYDVKM. This CDR3 has 12 amino acids. V lost 7 bases and J 2 bases, leaving 9 bases between the germline ends. The CDR3, as DNA: TGTGCCAGCAACAGGGAAACCTACGAGCAGTACTTC. Translated: CASNRETYEQYF.

This clone came up once. This chain joins TRBV5-1 and TRBJ2-1, with 8 bases lining up with TRBD2. Germline trimming cut 5 bases from V and 7 bases from J; bases unmatched to any gene: 17. CDR1 SGHRS and CDR2 YFSETQ come from the germline V gene. CDR3 length: 17 amino acids. The CDR3 DNA follows: TGCGCCAGCAGTTCTCGTACCGGGACTAGAGTCCGTAATGAGCAGTTCTTC. Residues: CASSSRTGTRVRNEQFF.

The chain uses TRBV18 and TRBJ1-1, with D tentatively TRBD1 (5 bases). V lost 2 bases, J lost 1 base, and 11 bases lay in between. From germline, CDR1 is KGHSH and CDR2 LQKENI. The length of the CDR3 is 15 residues. In DNA, the CDR3 is TGTGCCAGCTCACCAGTGAACGGGGGGAACACTGAAGCTTTCTTT. Amino acid sequence: CASSPVNGGNTEAFF.

This clone was observed a single time. This chain connects TRBV5-4 to TRBJ2-5; the match to TRBD2 covers 10 bases. Germline CDR1 SGHNT, CDR2 YYREEE (reference sequence). The CDR3 loop spans 15 amino acids. V lost 4 bases and J lost 5; bases outside the gene matches: 8. The CDR3 is CASSLAGEGRETQYF. Here the CDR3 DNA reads TGTGCCAGCAGCCTAGCGGGAGAGGGGAGGGAGACCCAGTACTTC.

This clone was counted once. V and J are TRBV11-2 and TRBJ1-1; no reliable D call. CDR1 is SGHAT and CDR2 is FQNNGV in the germline V gene. This CDR3 region has 14 residues. Trimming stripped 3 bases from V and 0 bases from J, with 8 bases between. The DNA for the CDR3 is TGTGCCAGCAGCTTTCGAGGGTTGAACACTGAAGCTTTCTTT. Translating gives CASSFRGLNTEAFF.

Only one count was recorded for this clone. The V call is TRBV4-2, the J call TRBJ2-2; D uncertain. V was shortened by 0 bases and J by 2 bases, with 7 bases between the two germline ends. Germline loops: CDR1 LGHNA, CDR2 YNFKEQ. The CDR3 is made up of 15 amino acids. The CDR3 region has the DNA TGTGCCAGCAGCCAAGATAGGAGCAACACCGGGGAGCTGTTTTTT. Protein product: CASSQDRSNTGELFF.